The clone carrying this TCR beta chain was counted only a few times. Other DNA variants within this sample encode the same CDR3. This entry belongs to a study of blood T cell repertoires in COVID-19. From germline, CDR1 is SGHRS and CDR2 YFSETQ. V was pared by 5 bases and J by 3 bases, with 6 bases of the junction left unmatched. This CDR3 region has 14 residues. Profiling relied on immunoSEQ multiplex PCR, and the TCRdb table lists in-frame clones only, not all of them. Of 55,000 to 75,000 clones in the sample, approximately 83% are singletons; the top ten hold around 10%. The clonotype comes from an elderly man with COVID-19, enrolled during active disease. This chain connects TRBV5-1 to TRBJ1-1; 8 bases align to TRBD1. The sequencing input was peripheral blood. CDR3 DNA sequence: TGCGCCAGCAGTAGACAGGGGTCGGACACTGAAGCTTTCTTT. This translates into CASSRQGSDTEAFF.